One and the same sample provided the 21 T cell receptor beta chains below, sequenced in a study of T cells after yellow fever vaccination. TCRdb itself ran the 5' RACE reads through MiXCR, one entry per CDR3 protein. This sample carries around 320,000 distinct CDR3 sequences, about 10% of them seen once, and the ten largest clones take approximately 3.3%. Sequencing used CD4+ T cells sorted from PBMCs, obtained 5 days after the yellow fever booster vaccination. Receptor source: a man aged 18 to 29 who received the YFV17D yellow fever vaccine.

The chain recombines TRBV11-2 with TRBJ2-7; TRBD1 matches 10 bases. The germline V gene encodes CDR1 SGHAT and CDR2 FQNNGV. This CDR3 is 16 amino acids long. Unmatched junction bases numbered 7, after V lost 0 bases and J lost 5 bases. The CDR3 DNA reads as TGTGCCAGCAGCTTAGATAGGGGACAGGGGTGGGACGAGCAGTACTTC. It specifies CASSLDRGQGWDEQYF.

This clonotype was observed a few times. The CDR3 reads CASSLGQQNSPLHF. CDR3 sequence (DNA): TGTGCCAGCAGCTTGGGACAGCAGAATTCACCCCTCCACTTT. V usage is TRBV5-6 and J usage is TRBJ1-6, with D possibly being TRBD1 (5 bases). There are 14 residues in the CDR3. Trimming shortened V by 0 bases and J by 7 bases, and 8 bases separated the two germline ends. Germline CDR1 reads SGHDT; CDR2 reads YYEEEE.

J is TRBJ1-6 and V is TRBV7-3, with TRBD1 identical over 7 bases. The V gene end was trimmed by 4 bases and the J gene end by 6 bases; junction bases not matched to a gene: 3. Per germline, CDR1 SGHTA and CDR2 FQGTGA. This CDR3 spans 14 amino acids. The CDR3 loop reads CASSSGQFNSPLHF. In nucleotides, the CDR3 is TGTGCCAGCAGCTCGGGACAGTTTAATTCACCCCTCCACTTT. Combining the CDR3 with reference TRBV7-3 and TRBJ1-6 gives the whole variable domain GAGVSQTPSNKVTEKGKYVELRCDPISGHTALYWYRQSLGQGPEFLIYFQGTGAADDSGLPNDRFFAVRPEGSVSTLKIQRTERGDSAVYLCASSSGQFNSPLHFGNGTRLTVT.

The chain links TRBV4-2 to TRBJ1-1; D unclear. Looked up from germline, CDR1 is LGHNA and CDR2 is YNFKEQ. V was clipped by 1 base and J by 8 bases, with 17 bases between them. CDR3 length: 15 amino acids. DNA for the CDR3: TGTGCCAGCAGCCAAGTGGGCCCCGGATTATCGGAAGCTTTCTTT. The encoded protein is CASSQVGPGLSEAFF.

This clonotype was recorded a few times. V usage is TRBV23-1 and J usage is TRBJ2-7, with D perhaps matching TRBD1 or TRBD2 (5 bases each). TRBV23-1 qualifies as an ORF whose function is uncertain. The CDR3 runs 14 residues. The V and J ends lost 8 bases and 4 bases respectively, with 18 bases between them. The CDR3 sequence is CASAWARGLYEQYF. The CDR3 DNA sequence: TGCGCCAGCGCCTGGGCGAGGGGCTTGTACGAGCAGTACTTC.

This clonotype was observed at least ten times. The chain recombines TRBV11-3 with TRBJ2-7, with a tentative D call TRBD2 (5 bases). V dropped 5 bases and J dropped 13 bases, with 18 bases sitting between them. Germline CDR1 reads SGHNT; CDR2 reads YENEEA. This CDR3 is 12 amino acids long. CDR3 coding DNA: TGTGCCAGCAGCCCCTACGGAGGCGCGTTATACTTC. Translation gives CASSPYGGALYF.

V usage is TRBV3-1 and J usage is TRBJ2-2; D unresolved. V was shortened by 6 bases and J by 0 bases, with 11 bases between the two germline ends. This CDR3 has 15 residues. Germline lookup yields CDR1 LGHDT and CDR2 YNNKEL (reference sequence). CDR3 coding DNA: TGTGCCAGCAGGCAACACGAGACGAACACCGGGGAGCTGTTTTTT. This sequence encodes CASRQHETNTGELFF.

As concerns this clonotype: The conserved final phenylalanine or tryptophan is absent from the CDR3, which likely points to a read error. The chain combines TRBV5-6 with TRBJ2-3, with 10 bases matching TRBD2. The germline V gene has CDR1 SGHDT and CDR2 YYEEEE. This CDR3 has 15 residues. The V gene end was trimmed by 5 bases and the J gene end by 0 bases; junction bases not matched to a gene: 3. CDR3 region: CASRIAGGSTDTQYS. CDR3 DNA: TGTGCCAGCAGAATAGCGGGGGGCAGCACAGATACGCAGTATTCT.

The genes are TRBV12-3 or TRBV12-4 and TRBJ2-3; 8 nucleotides line up with TRBD2. CDR3 size: 15 residues. V lost 3 bases to trimming and J lost 6 bases; unmatched junction nucleotides: 8. CDR3 protein: CASSFTRGGLDTQYF. The CDR3 DNA is TGTGCCAGCAGTTTTACACGGGGGGGCCTGGATACGCAGTATTTT.

The V and J genes are TRBV20-1 and TRBJ2-3; D is uncertain. V lost 3 bases, J lost 0 bases, and 13 bases lay in between. Germline CDR1 DFQATT, CDR2 SNEGSKA (reference sequence). The CDR3 is 15 residues long. CDR3 in DNA: TGCAGTGCTAGTAGCCGGTCTACAAGCACAGATACGCAGTATTTT. Translation gives CSASSRSTSTDTQYF.

The chain recombines TRBV2 with TRBJ2-2, with D maybe TRBD1 (5 bases). The CDR3 contains 12 residues. V was trimmed by 6 bases and J by 6 bases, leaving 8 bases between them. Per the germline V gene, CDR1 is SNHLY and CDR2 is FYNNEI. CDR3 sequence: CASSVGAGELFF. The CDR3 DNA reads as TGTGCCAGCAGCGTAGGGGCCGGGGAGCTGTTTTTT.

The rearrangement links TRBV3-1 to TRBJ1-6, with a tentative D call TRBD1 (6 bases). This CDR3 region has 14 residues. Germline CDR1 LGHDT, CDR2 YNNKEL (reference sequence). The V end lost 0 bases, the J end lost 13 bases, and 13 bases lay between the germline ends. CDR3 in amino acids: CASSQERGWAPLHF. Written as DNA, the CDR3 is TGTGCCAGCAGCCAAGAAAGGGGGTGGGCGCCCCTCCACTTT.

This chain's CDR3 is CATSIPWGNEQFF. The CDR3 region has the DNA TGTGCCACCAGCATTCCCTGGGGCAATGAGCAGTTCTTC. The chain recombines TRBV15 with TRBJ2-1; D gene ambiguous. This CDR3 region has 13 residues. The V gene lost 4 bases and the J gene lost 6 bases, with 10 bases spanning the gap. Germline CDR1 LNHNV, CDR2 YYDKDF (reference sequence).

At least ten counts were recorded for this clonotype. The chain has TRBV4-3 and TRBJ1-6; TRBD1 matches at 9 bases. Per germline, CDR1 LGHNA and CDR2 YSLEER. CDR3 length: 15 residues. After removal of 4 bases from V and 10 bases from J, the junction contained 8 bases not matched to a gene. CDR3 in DNA: TGCGCCAGCAGCCCTGGGACAGGGAGGGGGTCACCCCTCCACTTT. Translation gives CASSPGTGRGSPLHF.

The rearrangement uses TRBV5-6 and TRBJ2-7; no clear D. V lost 4 bases and J 2 bases, leaving 13 bases between the germline ends. This CDR3 contains 14 residues. Germline values: CDR1 SGHDT, CDR2 YYEEEE. The CDR3 DNA reads TGTGCCAGCAGCCTTCTAGAAGCTCCCTACGAGCAGTACGTC. It encodes CASSLLEAPYEQYV.

The V call is TRBV20-1, the J call TRBJ2-7, with D possibly TRBD2 on 5 matching bases. V was trimmed by 5 bases and J by 7 bases, leaving 18 bases between them. Germline-derived CDR1 and CDR2 are DFQATT and SNEGSKA (reference sequence). The CDR3 is made up of 13 amino acids. The CDR3: CSAGGLFSGEQYV. CDR3 DNA: TGCAGTGCTGGCGGACTTTTTTCGGGTGAGCAGTACGTC.

This clonotype came up many times. The J gene is TRBJ2-2, the V gene TRBV18; weak D call: TRBD2 (6 bases). V was trimmed by 5 bases and J by 4 bases, leaving 8 bases between them. Looked up from germline, CDR1 is KGHSH and CDR2 is LQKENI. The CDR3 runs to 13 residues. The CDR3 DNA is TGTGCCAGCTCAAGGACTACCACCGGGGAGCTGTTTTTT. Its translation: CASSRTTTGELFF.

The sample holds a few counts of this clonotype. The CDR3: CASRAGQMGNTIYF. The CDR3 nucleotides are TGTGCCAGCAGAGCGGGACAGATGGGAAACACCATATATTTT. The chain joins TRBV6-6 to TRBJ1-3; the match to TRBD1 covers 7 bases. Losses at the gene ends were 6 bases for V and 4 bases for J; bases not matched to a gene: 6. The CDR3 covers 14 residues. CDR1 and CDR2 from the germline V gene are MNHNY and SVGAGI (reference sequence).

V and J are TRBV20-1 and TRBJ1-6; D uncertain. CDR1 and CDR2 (germline): DFQATT, SNEGSKA (reference sequence). This CDR3 is 14 amino acids long. V gave up 6 bases and J gave up 0 bases, with 9 bases separating them. CDR3 bases: TGCAGTGCAAGCCAGAGCTCCTATAATTCACCCCTCCACTTT. Protein product: CSASQSSYNSPLHF.

The chain combines TRBV12-3 or TRBV12-4 with TRBJ1-1; weak D call: TRBD1 (6 bases). Trimming took off 3 bases at V and 5 bases at J, with 13 bases between the two ends. The CDR3 has 14 amino acids. The CDR3 region has the DNA TGTGCCAGCAGTTTTTGGGGCAGGGGAACTGAAGCTTTCTTT. As protein: CASSFWGRGTEAFF.

This chain joins TRBV18 and TRBJ1-3, with unresolved D. Trimming removed 3 bases at V and 0 bases at J, with 12 bases between. This CDR3 has 16 amino acids. CDR1 is KGHSH and CDR2 is LQKENI in the germline V gene. The CDR3 DNA follows: TGTGCCAGCTCACCGTTTCAGGACCACTCTGGAAACACCATATATTTT. Its translation is CASSPFQDHSGNTIYF.